The rows below give T cell receptor beta chains drawn from one sample of a study of response to subunit inactivated influenza vaccine. TCRdb recomputed calls from the RT-PCR reads with MiXCR, one row per CDR3 protein. The profile shows about 480,000 distinct CDR3 sequences, over 10% of them singletons. The sequences come from PBMCs from blood, collected roughly 6 weeks after vaccination. The receptor source for this set is a man aged 50-59 years who received an inactivated influenza vaccine. CDR3s include the opening cysteine and the closing phenylalanine or tryptophan.

J: TRBJ2-6; length: 20; V: TRBV5-1; CDR3: CASSLVRDRVYRSGANVLTF
J: TRBJ1-1; length: 15; V: TRBV4-2; CDR3: CASSQDWGSRTEAFF
J: TRBJ1-1; length: 15; V: TRBV5-1; CDR3: CASSLDGIGNTEAFF
J: TRBJ1-2; length: 16; V: TRBV18; CDR3: CASSPKQGAPDYGYTF
J: TRBJ2-3; length: 15; V: TRBV5-1; CDR3: CASSWSGRATDTQYF
J: TRBJ2-7; length: 16; V: TRBV6-5; CDR3: CASSPFIFTNSYEQYF
J: TRBJ2-7; length: 13; V: TRBV19; CDR3: CASSAGIRYEQYF
J: TRBJ2-7; length: 16; V: TRBV9; CDR3: CASSPGGGTGSYEQYF
J: TRBJ2-1; length: 16; V: TRBV11-2; CDR3: CASSSTDRALYNEQFF
J: TRBJ1-1; length: 14; V: TRBV10-3; CDR3: CAISESSQNTEAFF
J: TRBJ1-1; length: 15; V: TRBV20-1; CDR3: CSARDTGIMNTEAFF
J: TRBJ2-3; length: 14; V: TRBV7-3; CDR3: CASSPSSGANTQYF
J: TRBJ2-2; length: 14; V: TRBV11-2; CDR3: CASSSRLASGELFF
J: TRBJ2-2; length: 15; V: TRBV4-2; CDR3: CASTKDSPNTGELFF
J: TRBJ2-4; length: 17; V: TRBV28; CDR3: CASSYLSGELAKNIQYF
J: TRBJ2-7; length: 12; V: TRBV27; CDR3: CASGLDWGEKYF
J: TRBJ2-1; length: 17; V: TRBV6-2/TRBV6-3; CDR3: CASSRALWRQPYNEQFF
J: TRBJ2-1; length: 12; V: TRBV3-1; CDR3: CASSHLVNEQFF
J: TRBJ1-2; length: 14; V: TRBV5-1; CDR3: CASSWDRSNYGYTF
J: TRBJ2-7; length: 14; V: TRBV12-3/TRBV12-4; CDR3: CASRQTGATYEQYF
J: TRBJ2-3; length: 10; V: TRBV6-2/TRBV6-3; CDR3: CASFWRRPYF
J: TRBJ1-3; length: 15; V: TRBV30; CDR3: CAWSEDRATGNTIYF
J: TRBJ2-1; length: 15; V: TRBV7-2; CDR3: CASSLADRIYNEQFF
J: TRBJ2-5; length: 14; V: TRBV20-1; CDR3: CSASTGWGQETQYF
J: TRBJ2-3; length: 11; V: TRBV12-3/TRBV12-4; CDR3: CASIRTDTQYF
J: TRBJ2-5; length: 15; V: TRBV5-1; CDR3: CASSSPGTGVETQYF
J: TRBJ1-4; length: 18; V: TRBV30; CDR3: CAWSVPPVYAVANEKLFF
J: TRBJ2-5; length: 18; V: TRBV4-2; CDR3: CASSPGIRTGRLGETQYF
J: TRBJ1-1; length: 14; V: TRBV20-1; CDR3: CSATTGGVNTEAFF
J: TRBJ2-1; length: 16; V: TRBV21-1; CDR3: CASSRNLAYTYNEQFF
J: TRBJ1-1; length: 11; V: TRBV20-1; CDR3: CSASGPTEAFF
J: TRBJ2-3; length: 15; V: TRBV9; CDR3: CASSTGQAITDTQYF
J: TRBJ2-5; length: 14; V: TRBV20-1; CDR3: CSANGQGSQETQYF
J: TRBJ2-2; length: 17; V: TRBV12-3/TRBV12-4; CDR3: CASSLWGQKGNTGELFF
J: TRBJ2-1; length: 19; V: TRBV4-2; CDR3: CASSQEGTSGGSSYNEQFF
J: TRBJ2-7; length: 13; V: TRBV4-2; CDR3: CASSPSDRGEQYF
J: TRBJ2-1; length: 16; V: TRBV4-3; CDR3: CASSAILAGGPGEQFF
J: TRBJ2-6; length: 15; V: TRBV7-9; CDR3: CASSLGNSGANVLTF
J: TRBJ2-7; length: 14; V: TRBV20-1; CDR3: CSAILRDRSYEQYF
J: TRBJ2-3; length: 14; V: TRBV5-1; CDR3: CASKMRSRTDTQYF
J: TRBJ1-5; length: 14; V: TRBV19; CDR3: CASTFQGLVQPQHF
J: TRBJ2-6; length: 15; V: TRBV20-1; CDR3: CSAAPWGMGANVLTF
J: TRBJ2-1; length: 15; V: TRBV5-1; CDR3: CASSLNQGPYNEQFF
J: TRBJ2-5; length: 13; V: TRBV20-1; CDR3: CSLPAGRGETQYF
J: TRBJ2-1; length: 17; V: TRBV12-3/TRBV12-4; CDR3: CASTLVVAVLSYNEQFF
J: TRBJ2-3; length: 12; V: TRBV7-9; CDR3: CASSSTGTPRYF
J: TRBJ2-7; length: 15; V: TRBV6-2/TRBV6-3; CDR3: CASTDGTASSYEQYF
J: TRBJ2-5; length: 11; V: TRBV6-6; CDR3: CASGGEETQYF
J: TRBJ2-3; length: 16; V: TRBV10-1; CDR3: CASSRTSWGLTDTQYF
J: TRBJ2-1; length: 14; V: TRBV20-1; CDR3: CSARDIISYNEQFF
J: TRBJ1-2; length: 13; V: TRBV5-5; CDR3: CASSPSRVWGYTF
J: TRBJ2-5; length: 13; V: TRBV6-6; CDR3: CASSTGGATTQYF